This record concerns one TCR beta chain sequence. Assay used: immunoSEQ multiplex PCR; TCRdb lists only in-frame clones, some missing. The table includes more than 50,000 clones, approximately 83% detected once. In germline, CDR1 is MNHEY, CDR2 SVGAGI. The CDR3 loop spans 15 amino acids. V lost 7 bases and J lost 0, with 15 bases in between. The data belong to a study of OX40 agonist ivuxolimab in advanced cancers. Study-wide context: A diagnosis of hepatocellular carcinoma, melanoma, renal cell or head and neck cancer was present in dose-escalation patients.

The input for sequencing was CD4+ or CD8+ T cells sorted from blood, taken in a trial of the OX40 agonist ivuxolimab. The source is an adult with an advanced solid tumor such as melanoma, head and neck, liver or kidney cancer. V usage is TRBV6-5 and J usage is TRBJ1-2; D not certain. CDR3 in amino acids: CASTEGRYANYGYTF. As DNA, the CDR3 is TGTGCCAGCACCGAAGGACGGTACGCTAACTATGGCTACACCTTC.